Listed here is a single T cell receptor (beta chain). TCR beta CDR3 sequences were amplified from RNA transcripts. During a first-round RT-PCR of the TCR CDR3, the HTBI primer set was used. In TCRdb, the multiplex PCR reads were re-called with MiXCR into one record per CDR3 protein. Of some 440,000 distinct CDR3 sequences listed, 15% to 19% were seen once; the top ten hold around an eighth. These data originate in a study of T cells in Graves' hyperthyroidism and ophthalmopathy. Study information: Staff took peripheral blood when the initial diagnosis was made, before any treatment began.

This CDR3 spans 14 amino acids. CDR1 is SGDLS, CDR2 YYNGEE, per germline. V was shortened by 1 base and J by 5 bases, with 11 bases between the two germline ends. The study left out patients who had uncontrolled infection, other autoimmune disease, pregnancy or lactation. Using 10 ml of fresh peripheral blood, PBMCs were prepared. This rearrangement joins TRBV9 to TRBJ2-3, with unresolved D. What was sequenced was blood. The receptor comes from a woman younger than 35 with Graves' hyperthyroidism. CDR3 in DNA: TGTGCCAGCAGCGTAAGTCCCCACGAAGATACGCAGTATTTT. Its protein is CASSVSPHEDTQYF.